The sequence of this T cell receptor beta chain was determined in a study of cytomegalovirus exposure and HLA in healthy donors. TCRdb keeps only in-frame clones here, not all; method: immunoSEQ multiplex PCR. The sample holds over 200,000 clones, roughly 84% seen once. In its sample, this clone was seen once. The CDR3 sequence is 12 residues long. Trimming took 2 bases from V and 5 from J, leaving 4 bases between them. The germline CDR1 and CDR2 sequences are SGHVS and FQNEAQ. V usage is TRBV7-8 and J usage is TRBJ2-1; D uncertain. The clonotype comes from a woman aged 18-35 years in good health and CMV-seropositive. The sample was PBMCs. CDR3 region: CASSLQNNEQFF. The CDR3 coding sequence is TGTGCCAGCAGCTTACAGAACAATGAGCAGTTCTTC. The full variable domain, rest sourced from reference TRBV7-8 and TRBJ2-1, is GAGVSQSPRYKVAKRGQDVALRCDPISGHVSLFWYQQALGQGPEFLTYFQNEAQLDKSGLPSDRFFAERPEGSVSTLKIQRTQQEDSAVYLCASSLQNNEQFFGPGTRLTVL.